This entry describes one TCR beta chain. Its antigen is undetermined. The sample comes from a study of radiation and T cells in renal cell carcinoma. Overall study: Nephrectomy followed 15 Gy stereotactic body radiation by 4 weeks. Findings of the study overall: From baseline, blood top tumor clonotypes peaked at 2 weeks post-radiation. Without pretreatment biopsies, baseline tumor clonotype presence was undetermined.

Time point given: blood 2 weeks post-SBRT. Treatment in this sample: 15 Gy SBRT to primary tumor, nephrectomy 4 weeks later. After SBRT, blood was collected at 2 and 4 weeks, plus baseline. This CDR3 has 14 residues. Germline values: CDR1 MGHRA, CDR2 YSYEKL. The V gene lost 5 bases and the J gene lost 8 bases, with 18 bases spanning the gap. Clones were read by immunoSEQ multiplex PCR, and TCRdb kept only the in-frame ones, dropping some. The data hold about 130,000 clones, with around 85% observed a single time. The TCR sequence derives from a man aged 50 or older with renal cell carcinoma. J is TRBJ1-2 and V is TRBV4-1, with D uncertain. The source material was blood, sampled from a patient whose treatment included radiotherapy and nephrectomy. CDR3 loop: CASSAASAVWGYTF. For the CDR3, the DNA is TGCGCCAGCAGCGCCGCCTCGGCAGTTTGGGGCTACACCTTC.